This record looks at one T cell receptor (beta chain) sequence and its context. What this receptor recognizes is not known. The record has no base qualities; no much larger clone is one base away. The CDR3 has 13 amino acids, counting the end cysteine and phenylalanine. The retained sequence is limited to the CDR3, 39 bases, with the frame set at the first base. As encoded in the germline V gene, CDR1 is KGHSH while CDR2 is LQKENI. The germline V end is reduced by 3 bases and the J end by 10 bases; junction bases left unmatched: 5. This entry belongs to a study of blood T cell repertoires in COVID-19 (dated by TCRdb to 2019 to 2021). Background for the entire study: The collaborator samples originated in the United States, Italy and Spain and spanned the acute and convalescent phases of COVID-19. Subjects who had been exposed to COVID-19, were actively infected with it, or had recovered from it provided the deeply sampled blood TCRbeta repertoires that made up the dataset. The repertoires were made available in a free public database intended to serve as a resource for research on the immune response to SARS-CoV-2. A de-identified subject ID, COVID-19 status, age in years and sex were almost always included in the sample metadata. Where HLA class I and class II types were available, the types were taken from metadata supplied by the sample provider, not from assay-based typing. Samples came from the ongoing ImmuneRACE study (first 160 participants) plus 1,254 subjects from 6 global collaborators. The prospective study material was composed of cDNA or gDNA derived from T cells, B-cell-depleted T cells, or PBMCs.

In the prospective study, participants were roughly 18 to 100 years old, resided in around 25 geographic areas of the United States, and were enrolled through a virtual design. In the prospective study, cohorts were assigned on the basis of participant-reported clinical history obtained from a screening survey and a study questionnaire. Recovered participants in ImmuneRACE Cohort 3 were defined as having two consecutive negative NP/OP PCR tests, clearance from a healthcare professional, or resolution of symptoms. Mobile phlebotomists in the prospective study collected whole blood, serum and a nasopharyngeal or oropharyngeal swab from every participant. Additional blood draws and questionnaires over a 2-month period could optionally be provided by prospective study participants. Prospective study blood samples were shipped either frozen or at room temperature before DNA extraction. What the research found in general, with its limitations: How much clinical and demographic metadata was included differed by source and by participant, and the metadata was provided uncurated.

TCRbeta CDR3 regions were amplified from genomic DNA using the immunoSEQ Assay, a bias-controlled multiplex PCR. From the authors' description of their analysis: Within the assay, amplification of reference gene primers was used to estimate how many nucleated cells each sample contained. To quantify the absolute abundance of each unique TCRbeta CDR3 rearrangement, sequence reads were collapsed and filtered. For each sample, productive Simpson clonality was calculated by taking the square root of Simpson's diversity index across productive rearrangements. TCRdb took this table from immuneACCESS and kept in-frame rearrangements with V and J called. Such tables lack part of the clones; where checked against another copy, unresolved V genes explain under half of the gap, and the rest is unexplained. For V, J and clone size, that table is used; D and trimming come from the DNA. The sample table contains some 180,000 clones; only one count was recorded for more than 80% of them. The ten largest make up 6.2% of the sample.

This clonotype was sampled from a man in his forties who had recovered from COVID-19. Recombination linked TRBV18 to TRBJ1-5; 8 bases in between match TRBD1. The sequencing sample was made of PBMCs or T cells enriched from blood (not recorded which). The DNA sequence reads TGTGCCAGCTCACCGGGACAGGATGGCCCCCAGCATTTT. Its protein product is CASSPGQDGPQHF.